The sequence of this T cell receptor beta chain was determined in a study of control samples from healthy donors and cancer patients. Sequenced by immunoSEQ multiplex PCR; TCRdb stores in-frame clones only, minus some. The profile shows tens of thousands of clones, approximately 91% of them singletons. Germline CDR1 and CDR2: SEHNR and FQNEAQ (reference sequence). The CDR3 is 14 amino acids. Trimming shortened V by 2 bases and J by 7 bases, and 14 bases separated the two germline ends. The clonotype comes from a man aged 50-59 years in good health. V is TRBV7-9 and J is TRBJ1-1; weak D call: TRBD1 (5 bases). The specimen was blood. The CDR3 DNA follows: TGTGCCAGCAGCTTATTGGAACCGGGACTTGAAGCTTTCTTT. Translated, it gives CASSLLEPGLEAFF.